This T cell receptor (beta chain) was found in a study of radiotherapy plus CTLA-4 blockade in lung cancer. Study-level background: Objective responses emerged in around 19% of patients, and roughly 30% attained disease control.

CTLA-4 blockade with ipilimumab, together with focal radiation, was given to patients with chemo-refractory metastatic non-small-cell lung cancer. V lost 8 bases and J lost 3, with 8 bases in between. Germline V CDR1 and CDR2: SGHNT, YENEEA. This CDR3 has 11 residues. Sequenced by immunoSEQ multiplex PCR; TCRdb stores in-frame clones only, minus some. The sample carries 95,000 to 150,000 clones, about nine tenths recorded once. The clonotype was recovered from a human donor with non-small cell lung cancer that progressed on radiotherapy plus ipilimumab. The chain uses TRBV11-3 and TRBJ2-7; no clear D. Sequenced material: peripheral blood, taken from a patient treated with radiotherapy plus ipilimumab. CDR3 amino acids: CASSDNYEQYF. The CDR3 DNA sequence: TGTGCCAGCTCCGATAACTACGAGCAGTACTTC. Looking up the rest from reference TRBV11-3 and TRBJ2-7 gives the full variable domain: EAGVVQSPRYKIIEKKQPVAFWCNPISGHNTLYWYLQNLGQGPELLIRYENEEAVDDSQLPKDRFSAERLKGVDSTLKIQPAELGDSAVYLCASSDNYEQYFGPGTRLTVT.